The 27 T cell receptor beta chains given below trace back to one sample, sequenced in a study of blood T cell repertoires in COVID-19. Sequenced by immunoSEQ multiplex PCR; TCRdb stores in-frame clones only, minus some. The repertoire includes tens of thousands of clones, 88% of them detected once, and roughly 4.6% sits in the top ten. The material sequenced was peripheral blood. The receptors shown here come from a human donor in a cohort sampled during active COVID-19.

The chain has TRBV5-8 and TRBJ2-7, with 8 bases aligning to TRBD1. This CDR3 region has 16 residues. Trimming at V came to 1 base and at J to 0 bases, leaving 6 bases not matched to a gene. The germline gives CDR1 SGHTS, CDR2 YDEGEE. CDR3: CASSLQRTGYSYEQYF. In DNA, the CDR3 is TGTGCCAGCAGCTTGCAAAGGACAGGGTACTCCTACGAGCAGTACTTC.

The count of this clone is one. The rearrangement uses TRBV19 and TRBJ2-5; perhaps TRBD1 as D (6 bases). Germline V gene lookup returns CDR1 LNHDA and CDR2 SQIVND (reference sequence). V shed 5 bases and J shed 5 bases, with 18 bases lying between them. CDR3 size: 15 residues. CDR3 DNA: TGTGCCAGTAGTCAGATGTCAGGGGCCCCGGAGACCCAGTACTTC. Translating it yields CASSQMSGAPETQYF.

V gene TRBV5-1 combines with J gene TRBJ2-3, with a possible D match to TRBD1 (6 bases). V lost 7 bases to trimming and J lost 5 bases, with 14 bases between them. This CDR3 contains 13 residues. CDR1 and CDR2 (germline): SGHRS, YFSETQ. CDR3 loop: CASGLGTRDTQYF. The CDR3 nucleotides are TGCGCCAGCGGTTTAGGGACAAGAGATACGCAGTATTTT.

V gene TRBV7-8 combines with J gene TRBJ2-7; 10 bases map to TRBD2. The V gene's germline CDR1 is SGHVS and CDR2 FQNEAQ. The V and J ends lost 1 base and 3 bases, in that order; junction bases with no gene match: 3. CDR3 size: 15 residues. Here the CDR3 reads CASSLEASGSYEQYF. The CDR3 nucleotides are TGTGCCAGCAGCTTAGAGGCTAGCGGGAGCTACGAGCAGTACTTC.

The chain links TRBV19 to TRBJ2-7, with a tentative D call TRBD1 (5 bases). V shed 5 bases and J shed 3 bases, with 8 bases lying between them. This CDR3 has 12 residues. Germline V gene lookup returns CDR1 LNHDA and CDR2 SQIVND (reference sequence). The CDR3 sequence is CASSGAGYEQYF. The DNA for the CDR3 is TGTGCCAGTAGTGGGGCAGGCTACGAGCAGTACTTC.

V gene TRBV9 combines with J gene TRBJ2-3; 10 bases match TRBD2. This CDR3 contains 17 residues. CDR1 SGDLS and CDR2 YYNGEE come from the germline V gene. With V trimmed by 2 bases and J by 3 bases, 9 bases remained unmatched. The CDR3 loop reads CASSVRGVAGGTDTQYF. The CDR3 nucleotides read TGTGCCAGCAGCGTGAGGGGAGTAGCGGGGGGTACAGATACGCAGTATTTT.

V usage is TRBV3-1 (or the pseudogene TRBV3-2) and J usage is TRBJ2-2, with D perhaps TRBD2 (6 bases). The CDR3 is 16 residues long. The V gene's germline CDR1 is LGHDT and CDR2 YNNKEL (reference sequence). The ends were cut back, 3 bases at V and 0 bases at J, with 11 bases in the middle. CDR3 bases: TGTGCCAGCAGCCAGGGTCTAGCGTCGAACACCGGGGAGCTGTTTTTT. Encoded protein: CASSQGLASNTGELFF.

The rearrangement links TRBV4-1 to TRBJ2-7; perhaps TRBD2 as D (5 bases). The CDR3 covers 15 residues. The V gene's germline CDR1 is MGHRA and CDR2 YSYEKL. Deletions cut 6 bases from V and 6 bases from J, with 21 bases between. CDR3 residues: CASRPLEDLSGEQYF. As DNA, the CDR3 is TGCGCCAGCAGGCCATTAGAGGACTTGTCGGGCGAGCAGTACTTC.

CDR3 DNA sequence: TGTGCCAGCAGCACAACAGGGGAAAGCACTGAAGCTTTCTTT. As protein: CASSTTGESTEAFF. This chain uses TRBV7-2 with TRBJ1-1; 7 bases are shared with TRBD1. The CDR3 has 14 amino acids. The germline V gene encodes CDR1 SGHTA and CDR2 FQGNSA. The ends lost 5 bases at V and 4 bases at J; junction bases unmatched: 7.

The rearrangement links TRBV18 to TRBJ2-5; 7 bases align to TRBD2. Trimming cost V 1 base and J 2 bases; bases outside gene matches: 7. The CDR3 loop spans 16 amino acids. Germline CDR1 and CDR2: KGHSH and LQKENI. CDR3 region: CASSPLVAGIQETQYF. The CDR3 DNA sequence: TGTGCCAGCTCACCACTCGTAGCGGGTATACAAGAGACCCAGTACTTC.

V gene TRBV12-1 combines with J gene TRBJ2-1; the DNA was not used to check the table's D call, TRBD2. TRBV12-1 counts as a pseudogene. The CDR3 loop spans 15 amino acids. CDR3 in amino acids: CASSFVGREGCEQFF. In DNA, the CDR3 is TGTGCCAGCAGCTTTGTTGGGCGGGAGGGCTGTGAGCAGTTCTTC.

The V call is TRBV27, the J call TRBJ1-1; D perhaps matches TRBD1 (6 bases). The CDR3 spans 15 residues. V gave up 5 bases and J gave up 3 bases, with 16 bases separating them. CDR1 and CDR2 (germline): MNHEY, SMNVEV (reference sequence). CDR3 sequence reads: CASSTITGRDTEAFF. Written as DNA, the CDR3 is TGTGCCAGCAGTACAATAACAGGGAGAGACACTGAAGCTTTCTTT.

This clone was recorded only once. This chain joins TRBV3-1 (or the pseudogene TRBV3-2) and TRBJ2-3, with TRBD2 matching 9 bases. This CDR3 has 12 residues. The trim removed 8 bases at V and 5 bases at J, leaving 2 bases unmatched. From germline, CDR1 is LGHDT and CDR2 YNNKEL (reference sequence). The CDR3 sequence: CASARGGDTQYF. CDR3 in DNA: TGTGCCAGCGCGCGGGGGGGAGATACGCAGTATTTT.

The genes are TRBV7-2 and TRBJ2-1; TRBD2 agrees at 8 bases. The trim removed 2 bases at V and 6 bases at J, leaving 6 bases unmatched. CDR3 length: 15 residues. Per the germline V gene, CDR1 is SGHTA and CDR2 is FQGNSA. The CDR3 spells CASSLSPGGANEQFF. CDR3 DNA: TGTGCCAGCAGCTTATCCCCGGGGGGGGCCAATGAGCAGTTCTTC.

The rearrangement links TRBV5-5 to TRBJ1-4; TRBD1 matches 7 bases. This CDR3 is 14 amino acids long. The germline gives CDR1 SGHKS, CDR2 YYEKEE (reference sequence). With V trimmed by 2 bases and J by 7 bases, 5 bases remained unmatched. The CDR3 coding sequence is TGTGCCAGCAGCTTTGACAGGGCGGGTGAAAAACTGTTTTTT. This encodes CASSFDRAGEKLFF.

This chain joins TRBV27 and TRBJ2-5; 7 bases map to TRBD2. Germline V gene lookup returns CDR1 MNHEY and CDR2 SMNVEV (reference sequence). The CDR3 contains 14 residues. V shed 6 bases, J shed 9 bases, and the junction held 13 bases outside the gene matches. The CDR3: CASSPLAAPSAQYF. Here the CDR3 DNA reads TGTGCCAGCAGCCCGCTAGCGGCACCTTCGGCCCAGTACTTC.

The V call is TRBV6-5, the J call TRBJ2-1; perhaps TRBD2 as D (5 bases). The ends were cut back, 7 bases at V and 7 bases at J, with 17 bases in the middle. In germline, CDR1 is MNHEY, CDR2 SVGAGI. There are 14 residues in the CDR3. CDR3: CASKVGAPSNEQFF. For the CDR3, the DNA is TGTGCCAGCAAGGTGGGAGCTCCCTCGAATGAGCAGTTCTTC.

The chain links TRBV5-1 to TRBJ2-2, with a tentative D call TRBD2 (7 bases). The CDR3 length is 16 residues. CDR1 and CDR2 (germline): SGHRS, YFSETQ. V dropped 1 base and J dropped 4 bases, with 14 bases sitting between them. CDR3 amino acids: CASSLPRGAVTGELFF. The CDR3 region has the DNA TGCGCCAGCAGCTTGCCCCGGGGGGCGGTCACCGGGGAGCTGTTTTTT.

This clone was detected a few times. The chain couples TRBV28 to TRBJ1-5; D perhaps matches TRBD1 (5 bases). Germline assignment: CDR1 MDHEN and CDR2 SYDVKM. The CDR3 totals 14 residues. Trimming stripped 6 bases from V and 3 bases from J, with 12 bases between. The CDR3 region is CASSPGGDNQPQHF. DNA for the CDR3: TGTGCCAGCAGCCCCGGGGGGGACAATCAGCCCCAGCATTTT. The whole variable domain, remainder taken from reference TRBV28 and TRBJ1-5, is DVKVTQSSRYLVKRTGEKVFLECVQDMDHENMFWYRQDPGLGLRLIYFSYDVKMKEKGDIPEGYSVSREKKERFSLILESASTNQTSMYLCASSPGGDNQPQHFGDGTRLSIL.

The CDR3: CASSLDNYNEQFF. Written as DNA, the CDR3 is TGTGCCAGCAGTTTGGACAACTACAATGAGCAGTTCTTC. J is TRBJ2-1 and V is TRBV7-9; D possibly corresponds to TRBD1 (5 bases). Germline lookup yields CDR1 SEHNR and CDR2 FQNEAQ (reference sequence). V was cut by 6 bases and J by 3 bases, with 9 bases left in between. The CDR3 loop spans 13 amino acids. Full variable domain (rest looked up from reference TRBV7-9 and TRBJ2-1): DTGVSQNPRHKITKRGQNVTFRCDPISEHNRLYWYRQTLGQGPEFLTYFQNEAQLEKSRLLSDRFSAERPKGSFSTLEIQRTEQGDSAMYLCASSLDNYNEQFFGPGTRLTVL.

The rearrangement uses TRBV30 and TRBJ1-1, with D tentatively TRBD1 (6 bases). Trimming took 2 bases from V and 11 from J, leaving 15 bases between them. CDR1 is GTSNPN and CDR2 is SVGIG in the germline V gene (reference sequence). The CDR3 consists of 12 residues. The CDR3 here is CAWSHEQGKAFF. CDR3 bases: TGTGCCTGGAGTCATGAACAGGGTAAGGCTTTCTTT.

The chain employs TRBV6-6 and TRBJ2-7; possible D gene TRBD2, 6 bases. Trimming took off 8 bases at V and 3 bases at J, with 11 bases between the two ends. The CDR3 contains 12 residues. In germline, CDR1 is MNHNY, CDR2 SVGAGI (reference sequence). CDR3 nucleotides: TGTGCCAGCGGAGGGACTCTCTACGAGCAGTACTTC. It yields the protein CASGGTLYEQYF.

V gene TRBV11-2 combines with J gene TRBJ2-4; 7 bases align to TRBD2. Germline V lookup: CDR1 SGHAT, CDR2 FQNNGV. V trimming: 5 bases; J trimming: 6 bases; junction bases outside the gene matches: 10. This CDR3 is built from 15 residues. Here the CDR3 reads CASSTQVGRGNIQYF. The CDR3 region has the DNA TGTGCCAGCAGCACCCAGGTGGGGAGGGGAAACATTCAGTACTTC.

The rearrangement uses TRBV30 and TRBJ1-2, with TRBD1 as a possible D gene (5 bases). V lost 2 bases and J lost 4, with 8 bases in between. CDR1 and CDR2 (germline): GTSNPN, SVGIG (reference sequence). The CDR3 consists of 12 residues. CDR3 region: CAWSQGGYGYTF. DNA of the CDR3: TGTGCCTGGAGTCAGGGCGGCTATGGCTACACCTTC.

The chain joins TRBV4-3 to TRBJ1-4; D is unclear. Trimming removed 1 base at V and 5 bases at J, with 11 bases between. Germline V gene sequence: CDR1 LGHNA, CDR2 YSLEER. The CDR3 sequence is 15 residues long. CDR3 coding DNA: TGCGCCAGCAGCCAAGGGCGCGGAGACAATGAAAAACTGTTTTTT. This gives the protein CASSQGRGDNEKLFF.

The V call is TRBV6-2 or TRBV6-3, the J call TRBJ2-7; maybe TRBD2 (6 bases). Trimming left V 2 bases short and J 2 bases short, with 13 bases between. This CDR3 contains 15 residues. Germline V CDR1 and CDR2: MNHEY, SVGEGT. CDR3 nucleotide sequence: TGTGCCAGCAGTTACGAATCGGGGGTCCCCTACGAGCAGTACTTC. This translates into CASSYESGVPYEQYF.

The rearrangement uses TRBV28 and TRBJ1-5; D is perhaps TRBD1 (5 bases). Germline V CDR1 and CDR2: MDHEN, SYDVKM. Trimming removed 7 bases at V and 5 bases at J, with 18 bases between. CDR3 length: 15 residues. Here the CDR3 reads CASKLGGGTDQPQHF. Here the CDR3 DNA reads TGTGCCAGCAAACTGGGGGGGGGAACAGATCAGCCCCAGCATTTT.